The clone carrying this TCR beta chain has just a few counts. Relative to the germline gene, one junction end is altered; a read error may explain this. The CDR3 covers 15 residues. Germline V gives CDR1 SGHDN, CDR2 FVKESK. The data were taken from a study of T cells in Graves' hyperthyroidism and ophthalmopathy. Amplification of TCR beta CDR3 regions used RNA as the template. The HTBI primer set was used in a first-round RT-PCR of the TCR CDR3. TCRdb ran MiXCR on the multiplex PCR reads and lists one entry per CDR3 protein. The sample shows approximately 560,000 distinct CDR3 sequences, roughly 14% of them seen only once.

The receptor comes from a woman aged 25 to 39 with Graves' hyperthyroidism. The chain links TRBV14 to TRBJ2-1; D might be TRBD2 (6 bases). Material for sequencing was blood. DNA for the CDR3: TGTGCCAGCAGGCAAGATGGAGGACTATACAATGAGCAGTTCTTC. This sequence encodes CASRQDGGLYNEQFF.